This T cell receptor (beta chain) was captured in a study of OX40 agonist ivuxolimab in advanced cancers. Study context: Patients were dosed with the agonistic anti-OX40 (CD134) antibody ivuxolimab. Findings and limits, study-wide: Researchers report that CD8+ T cells had, on average, more expanded clones than CD4+.

Blood got drawn at baseline, again on cycle 4 day 1, and then on cycle 7 day 1. There are 12 residues in the CDR3. The V gene's germline CDR1 is SGDLS and CDR2 YYNGEE. Trimming stripped 2 bases from V and 1 base from J, with 0 bases between. On this clone: The antigen remains unidentified.

Only in-frame clones appear in the TCRdb table, and some are missing; sequencing was by immunoSEQ multiplex PCR. Of about 71,000 clones in the sample, around 83% were seen once. The input for sequencing was CD4+ or CD8+ T cells sorted from blood, taken in a trial of the OX40 agonist ivuxolimab. The chain links TRBV9 to TRBJ2-2; no firm D call. The TCR sequence derives from an adult with an advanced solid tumor such as melanoma, head and neck, liver or kidney cancer. The CDR3 sequence is CASSVNTGELFF. As DNA, the CDR3 is TGTGCCAGCAGCGTGAACACCGGGGAGCTGTTTTTT.